This record looks at one T cell receptor (beta chain) sequence and its context. Study processing details: Estimation of nucleated cell counts was performed using reference gene primer amplification. This table comes from immunoSEQ multiplex PCR, and its TCRdb copy is limited to in-frame clones, with some not included. Clone size and the V and J calls come from that table; the DNA yielded D and trimming. The table shows over 75,000 clones, with about 82% occurring only once. V dropped 5 bases and J dropped 8 bases, with 10 bases sitting between them. Per the germline V gene, CDR1 is SGHDN and CDR2 is FVKESK. The CDR3 contains 12 residues. This entry belongs to a study of blood T cell repertoires in COVID-19.

The chain carries TRBV14 and TRBJ2-1, with a possible D match to TRBD1 (6 bases). The sample consisted of peripheral blood. The TCR comes from a human donor in a cohort sampled during active COVID-19. This CDR3 reads CASSAQGHEQFF. For the CDR3, the DNA is TGTGCCAGCAGCGCCCAGGGGCATGAGCAGTTCTTC.